Listed here are 8 T cell receptor beta chains from one sample, sequenced in a study of blood T cell repertoires in COVID-19. Some clones are missing from TCRdb's copy, which holds only in-frame ones; the method was immunoSEQ multiplex PCR. This table holds 200,000 to 250,000 clones, 70% to 90% found once. Specimen: peripheral blood. All receptors come from a woman between 65 and 79 years old with COVID-19, enrolled during active disease.

The chain links TRBV7-9 to TRBJ2-7; the match to TRBD2 covers 7 bases. The trim removed 4 bases at V and 6 bases at J, leaving 9 bases unmatched. Looked up from germline, CDR1 is SEHNR and CDR2 is FQNEAQ (reference sequence). The CDR3 runs to 14 residues. DNA of the CDR3: TGTGCCAGCAGCTACGCCGGGAGGTCGGGCGAGCAGTACTTC. This sequence encodes CASSYAGRSGEQYF.

The chain is built from TRBV29-1 and TRBJ1-2, with D possibly being TRBD1 (6 bases). V was pared by 1 base and J by 3 bases, with 12 bases between. CDR1 is SQVTM, CDR2 ANQGSEA, per germline. The CDR3 length is 14 residues. This chain's CDR3 is CSVEVGGADYGYTF. CDR3 in DNA: TGCAGCGTTGAAGTAGGGGGGGCTGACTATGGCTACACCTTC.

The chain combines TRBV3-1 (or the pseudogene TRBV3-2) with TRBJ2-7; D gene uncertain. CDR3 length equals 13 residues. Between the trimmed V and J ends, which lost 0 bases and 6 bases, there was a span of 9 bases. CDR1 and CDR2 from the germline V gene are LGHDT and YNNKEL (reference sequence). The CDR3: CASSQDTRIEQYF. The CDR3 nucleotides read TGTGCCAGCAGCCAAGATACCAGAATCGAGCAGTACTTC.

The rearrangement links TRBV18 to TRBJ1-1; D might be TRBD1 (6 bases). The germline V gene has CDR1 KGHSH and CDR2 LQKENI. This CDR3 has 13 amino acids. V gave up 5 bases and J gave up 1 base, with 8 bases separating them. CDR3 sequence: CASSMGQNTEAFF. The CDR3 bases are TGTGCCAGCTCAATGGGACAGAACACTGAAGCTTTCTTT.

This clone has only a few counts. V usage is TRBV9 and J usage is TRBJ1-2, with 7 bases matching TRBD1. This CDR3 has 14 residues. Germline V CDR1 and CDR2: SGDLS, YYNGEE. V was clipped by 3 bases and J by 8 bases; unmatched bases: 10. CDR3 amino acids: CASSGTGPTRGYTF. The CDR3 nucleotides read TGTGCCAGCAGCGGGACAGGCCCAACCAGGGGCTACACCTTC.

The V gene is TRBV7-2, the J gene TRBJ2-1, with 14 bases lining up with TRBD2. The trim removed 2 bases at V and 8 bases at J, leaving 2 bases unmatched. The CDR3 has 15 residues. Per germline, CDR1 SGHTA and CDR2 FQGNSA. CDR3 residues: CASSLLTSGGDEQFF. CDR3 nucleotide sequence: TGTGCCAGCAGCTTATTGACTAGCGGGGGGGATGAGCAGTTCTTC. Full variable domain (rest looked up from reference TRBV7-2 and TRBJ2-1): GAGVSQSPSNKVTEKGKDVELRCDPISGHTALYWYRQSLGQGLEFLIYFQGNSAPDKSGLPSDRFSAERTGGSVSTLTIQRTQQEDSAVYLCASSLLTSGGDEQFFGPGTRLTVL.

The chain is built from TRBV5-4 and TRBJ2-2, with D possibly matching TRBD1 (7 bases). The V gene lost 5 bases and the J gene lost 0 bases, with 11 bases spanning the gap. Germline-derived CDR1 and CDR2 are SGHNT and YYREEE (reference sequence). CDR3 length equals 15 residues. In DNA, the CDR3 is TGTGCCAGCAGGGCGGGGACAGCGAACACCGGGGAGCTGTTTTTT. It is translated as CASRAGTANTGELFF.

V and J are TRBV6-2 or TRBV6-3 and TRBJ2-7; 8 positions agree with TRBD2. The CDR3 is made up of 14 amino acids. The germline V gene has CDR1 MNHEY and CDR2 SVGEGT. Trimming at V came to 5 bases and at J to 4 bases, leaving 7 bases not matched to a gene. The CDR3, as DNA: TGTGCCAGCAGTCATAGGGGACTAGTATACGAGCAGTACTTC. It yields the protein CASSHRGLVYEQYF.